Below are 13 T cell receptor beta chains sequenced from a single sample in a study of shared clonotypes between healthy human individuals. Only in-frame clones appear in the TCRdb table, and some are missing; sequencing was by immunoSEQ multiplex PCR. The sample yields hundreds of thousands of clones, 97% seen once. Sequencing input: naive CD4+ T cells sorted from blood. Subset denoted: CD45RA+ positively selected. The receptor set was obtained from a woman under 40 in good health.

The rearrangement joins TRBV6-5 to TRBJ2-1; D is unresolved. V lost 2 bases and J 7 bases, leaving 3 bases between the germline ends. This CDR3 is built from 11 residues. Germline assignment: CDR1 MNHEY and CDR2 SVGAGI. CDR3 sequence (DNA): TGTGCCAGCAGTTACATGAATGAGCAGTTCTTC. Encoded protein: CASSYMNEQFF.

V usage is TRBV19 and J usage is TRBJ1-5; tentatively, D is TRBD1 (5 bases). V was cut by 7 bases and J by 0 bases, with 16 bases left in between. The CDR3 is 16 amino acids. From germline, CDR1 is LNHDA and CDR2 SQIVND (reference sequence). CDR3 coding DNA: TGTGCCAGTATAAGACGGGGGGATATTAGCAATCAGCCCCAGCATTTT. Translation: CASIRRGDISNQPQHF.

This clone was detected only once. The V call is TRBV7-6, the J call TRBJ2-1; 9 nucleotides match TRBD2. Germline CDR1 reads SGHVS; CDR2 reads FNYEAQ. V shed 5 bases and J 6 bases; nucleotides not matched to a gene: 8. The CDR3 runs 15 residues. The CDR3 coding sequence is TGTGCCAGCAGCCCCCAGGCGGGAGGGCCCAATGAGCAGTTCTTC. This sequence encodes CASSPQAGGPNEQFF.

V gene TRBV2 combines with J gene TRBJ2-7; D gene uncertain. V was cut by 7 bases and J by 4 bases, with 14 bases left in between. CDR1 and CDR2 (germline): SNHLY, FYNNEI. The CDR3 covers 13 residues. The CDR3 loop reads CASTPFIGYEQYF. For the CDR3, the DNA is TGTGCCAGCACCCCGTTTATCGGGTACGAGCAGTACTTC.

The CDR3 DNA reads TGTGCCAGCAGTGGCTCCGGGACACCCCTAGATAAGGCTTTCTTT. Translated: CASSGSGTPLDKAFF. This chain connects TRBV28 to TRBJ1-1; perhaps TRBD1 as D (6 bases). The germline V gene encodes CDR1 MDHEN and CDR2 SYDVKM. The CDR3 is made up of 15 amino acids. Trimming took off 5 bases at V and 11 bases at J, with 24 bases between the two ends. Full variable domain (rest looked up from reference TRBV28 and TRBJ1-1): DVKVTQSSRYLVKRTGEKVFLECVQDMDHENMFWYRQDPGLGLRLIYFSYDVKMKEKGDIPEGYSVSREKKERFSLILESASTNQTSMYLCASSGSGTPLDKAFFGQGTRLTVV.

V is TRBV28 and J is TRBJ2-7; no clear D gene. This CDR3 contains 15 residues. The germline V and J ends were trimmed by 2 bases and 3 bases, with 14 bases remaining between them. From germline, CDR1 is MDHEN and CDR2 SYDVKM. This CDR3 reads CASSLVPYGIYEQYF. CDR3 DNA sequence: TGTGCCAGCAGTTTAGTCCCTTATGGGATCTACGAGCAGTACTTC.

The chain links TRBV5-8 to TRBJ2-2; a weak D match, TRBD2 (6 bases). Germline CDR1 is SGHTS and CDR2 is YDEGEE. This CDR3 has 18 residues. Trimming removed 0 bases from V and 0 bases from J, with 15 bases in between. The CDR3 spells CASSLGRTGRANTGELFF. In DNA form, the CDR3 reads TGTGCCAGCAGCTTGGGCCGAACCGGGAGAGCGAACACCGGGGAGCTGTTTTTT.

This chain joins TRBV27 and TRBJ2-1; a possible D gene is TRBD1 (5 bases). CDR3 length equals 15 residues. The germline V gene has CDR1 MNHEY and CDR2 SMNVEV (reference sequence). Trimming pared 4 bases from V and 7 bases from J, leaving 17 bases between. CDR3 nucleotides: TGTGCCAGCAGTTATCAGGGTTTAGGATTTAATGAGCAGTTCTTC. This codes for CASSYQGLGFNEQFF.

The chain employs TRBV29-1 and TRBJ2-2; no firm D call. Germline values: CDR1 SQVTM, CDR2 ANQGSEA. There are 12 residues in the CDR3. The V and J ends lost 4 bases and 5 bases respectively, with 8 bases between them. The CDR3 region is CSVGWRTGELFF. CDR3 nucleotide sequence: TGCAGCGTTGGTTGGCGAACCGGGGAGCTGTTTTTT.

J is TRBJ2-1 and V is TRBV7-8; 14 bases are shared with TRBD2. The CDR3 has 17 residues. The V gene end was trimmed by 4 bases and the J gene end by 8 bases; junction bases not matched to a gene: 10. Germline V CDR1 and CDR2: SGHVS, FQNEAQ. The CDR3 bases are TGTGCCAGCAGCTCAAGACTAGCGGGAGGGTTAGACCATGAGCAGTTCTTC. This translates into CASSSRLAGGLDHEQFF.

The CDR3 nucleotides read TGTGCCACGGCACTTAGCGGGAAAGAGACCCAGTACTTC. Encoded protein: CATALSGKETQYF. This rearrangement joins TRBV28 to TRBJ2-5; 8 nucleotides agree with TRBD2. Losses at the gene ends were 10 bases for V and 3 bases for J; bases not matched to a gene: 7. Germline assignment: CDR1 MDHEN and CDR2 SYDVKM. This CDR3 region has 13 residues.

The genes are TRBV21-1 and TRBJ2-1; TRBD2, the table's D call, was not compared with the DNA. TRBV21-1 corresponds to a pseudogene. This CDR3 is built from 18 residues. The CDR3, as DNA: TGTGCCAGCAGCAAAGACTGGGGAGGGTTTAGCTCCTACAATGAGCAGTTCTTC. Translating it yields CASSKDWGGFSSYNEQFF.

The chain is built from TRBV6-1 and TRBJ2-7; D is possibly TRBD1 (6 bases). This CDR3 has 14 residues. Germline-derived CDR1 and CDR2 are MNHNS and SASEGT. Between the trimmed V and J ends, which lost 2 bases and 3 bases, there was a span of 11 bases. The CDR3 sequence is CASSETGNFYEQYF. CDR3 nucleotide sequence: TGTGCCAGCAGTGAAACAGGGAACTTCTACGAGCAGTACTTC.